This is a list of T cell receptor beta chains from one sample in a study of high-grade serous ovarian cancer treatment subgroups. Sequencing used immunoSEQ multiplex PCR; TCRdb keeps in-frame clones, though not all of them. This table has 30,000 or so clones, 84% appearing once. What was sequenced was tumor tissue. Source of these receptors: a human donor with high-grade serous ovarian cancer. Both conserved end residues are part of each CDR3. The order of the fields is clone size, V gene, J gene, CDR3 protein. The listing skips clone size in some rows; elsewhere it reads once, few, many or a size class.

>few|TRBV9|TRBJ1-4
CASSVDGRKEKLFF
>-|TRBV27|TRBJ2-2
CASSLQGPGELFF
>-|TRBV7-9|TRBJ2-7
CASSEGYHPAYF
>few|TRBV5-6|TRBJ1-1
CASIGTGSDEAFF
>once|TRBV5-4|TRBJ1-4
CASSRQGNEKLFF
>-|TRBV9|TRBJ2-5
CASSVLSGRALETQYF
>-|TRBV28|TRBJ1-2
CASSQATMTGVDDGYTF
>-|TRBV6-1|TRBJ2-1
CATMSSAGGGEQFF
>-|TRBV5-1|TRBJ2-7
CASSSAGTSGSYEQYF
>-|TRBV2|TRBJ2-1
CASTGSGSYEQFF
>-|TRBV2|TRBJ2-7
CASFGLAGAYEQYF
>-|TRBV6-1|TRBJ1-5
CASRQGARTNQPQHF
>-|TRBV14|TRBJ2-7
CASSQGQGFYEQYF
>-|TRBV5-1|TRBJ2-4
CASSGGTGGVIQYF
>-|TRBV11-3|TRBJ2-2
CASSRRTGQGAGELFF
>-|TRBV7-9|TRBJ1-3
CASTSTGGRGNTIYF
>-|TRBV6-6|TRBJ2-2
CASSYLDANTGELFF
>-|TRBV11-2|TRBJ2-5
CASSLNEETQYF
>-|TRBV5-1|TRBJ2-2
CASSMVGFTGELFF
>-|TRBV27|TRBJ1-2
CASSLYSGNNYGYTF
>-|TRBV12-5|TRBJ2-1
CASGLTGQQFF
>-|TRBV6-6|TRBJ2-1
CASSYSIGTSGRDWFF
>-|TRBV7-9|TRBJ2-7
CASSLNGEQYF
>-|TRBV6-1|TRBJ2-3
CASSAGQTNTQYF
>-|TRBV5-1|TRBJ1-1
CASSLQSAGNTEAFF
>-|TRBV7-9|TRBJ1-2
CASSSRGFTGGGYTF
>-|TRBV15|TRBJ2-7
CATAGHEGEQYF
>few|TRBV28|TRBJ2-7
CASSPYGPPGIRPYEQYF
>-|TRBV4-1|TRBJ2-7
CASSQGDRGGDEQYF